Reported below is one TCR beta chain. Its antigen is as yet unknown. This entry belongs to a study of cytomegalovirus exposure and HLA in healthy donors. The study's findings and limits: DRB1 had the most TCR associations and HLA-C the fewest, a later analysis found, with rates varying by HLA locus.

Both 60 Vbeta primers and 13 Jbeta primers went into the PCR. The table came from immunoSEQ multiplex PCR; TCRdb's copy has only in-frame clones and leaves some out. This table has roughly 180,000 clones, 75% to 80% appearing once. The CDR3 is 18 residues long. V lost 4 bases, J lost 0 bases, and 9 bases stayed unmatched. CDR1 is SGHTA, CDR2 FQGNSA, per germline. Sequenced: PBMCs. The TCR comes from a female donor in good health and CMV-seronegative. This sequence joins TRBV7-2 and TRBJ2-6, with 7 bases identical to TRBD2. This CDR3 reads CASSYQTGGDSGANVLTF. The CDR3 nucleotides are TGTGCCAGCAGCTATCAAACGGGGGGAGACTCTGGGGCCAACGTCCTGACTTTC.